The present T cell receptor beta chain was sequenced within a study of cytomegalovirus exposure and HLA in healthy donors. General study results and limits: It is likely that the observed cluster of highly shared sequence variants was a sequencing artifact. As a later analysis revealed, most CMV-associated TCR beta chains appeared HLA-restricted. The study put under 200 TCR beta chains on its list as cytomegalovirus-associated.

About this clone: Its antigen is unknown.

The PCR ran on 60 Vbeta and 13 Jbeta primers. Here immunoSEQ multiplex PCR was the method, and the copy in TCRdb shows in-frame clones only, minus some. Here the sample spans more than 150,000 clones, just under 80% being singletons. Germline CDR1 and CDR2: SGHRS and YFSETQ. With 0 bases removed from V and 6 bases from J, the gap between germline ends came to 15 bases. There are 15 residues in the CDR3. Sequencing input: PBMCs. The receptor was isolated from a woman aged 30 to 39 in good health and CMV-seronegative. The chain combines TRBV5-1 with TRBJ1-1; D is ambiguous. The CDR3 loop reads CASSLDGRTNAEAFF. In DNA form, the CDR3 reads TGCGCCAGCAGCTTGGACGGCAGGACTAACGCTGAAGCTTTCTTT.